The 16 T cell receptor beta chains below all came from one sample that was sequenced in a study of cytomegalovirus exposure and HLA in healthy donors. TCRdb's copy holds only in-frame clones and misses some; the assay was immunoSEQ multiplex PCR. The sample consists of some 110,000 clones, about 86% of them appearing once. The source material was PBMCs. The receptor source for this set is a woman under 30 in good health and CMV-seropositive.

V usage is TRBV28 and J usage is TRBJ2-1; 10 positions match TRBD2. The germline gives CDR1 MDHEN, CDR2 SYDVKM. The CDR3 is 14 residues long. The junction had 5 bases not matched to a gene; V was cut back by 7 bases and J by 5 bases. The DNA of the CDR3 is TGTGCCAGCAACGTAGCGGGGGGTAACAATGAGCAGTTCTTC. It translates to CASNVAGGNNEQFF. Using reference TRBV28 and TRBJ2-1 for the parts outside the CDR3, the full variable domain is DVKVTQSSRYLVKRTGEKVFLECVQDMDHENMFWYRQDPGLGLRLIYFSYDVKMKEKGDIPEGYSVSREKKERFSLILESASTNQTSMYLCASNVAGGNNEQFFGPGTRLTVL.

The chain is built from TRBV7-3 and TRBJ1-5; D is perhaps TRBD1 (5 bases). CDR1 and CDR2 (germline): SGHTA, FQGTGA. The length of the CDR3 is 16 residues. Trimming removed 5 bases from V and 0 bases from J, with 14 bases in between. The CDR3 coding sequence is TGTGCCAGCAGCCCGGACACAGAAAATAGCAATCAGCCCCAGCATTTT. Translation: CASSPDTENSNQPQHF. The variable domain in full, with the rest retrieved from reference TRBV7-3 and TRBJ1-5, is GAGVSQTPSNKVTEKGKYVELRCDPISGHTALYWYRQSLGQGPEFLIYFQGTGAADDSGLPNDRFFAVRPEGSVSTLKIQRTERGDSAVYLCASSPDTENSNQPQHFGDGTRLSIL.

The chain uses TRBV5-1 and TRBJ2-1; D is possibly TRBD1 (6 bases). V was trimmed by 4 bases and J by 4 bases, leaving 18 bases between them. This CDR3 contains 16 residues. Germline assignment: CDR1 SGHRS and CDR2 YFSETQ. The CDR3: CASSLGTGIPYNEQFF. Here the CDR3 DNA reads TGCGCCAGCAGCCTCGGCACAGGGATCCCTTACAATGAGCAGTTCTTC.

The chain uses TRBV19 and TRBJ2-2; 9 bases line up with TRBD2. Unmatched junction bases numbered 6, after V lost 3 bases and J lost 7 bases. Germline CDR1 LNHDA, CDR2 SQIVND (reference sequence). This CDR3 has 15 amino acids. In DNA, the CDR3 is TGTGCCAGTAGTATGTGGACTAGCGCATACGGGGAGCTGTTTTTT. Its translation is CASSMWTSAYGELFF. The whole variable domain, remainder taken from reference TRBV19 and TRBJ2-2, is DGGITQSPKYLFRKEGQNVTLSCEQNLNHDAMYWYRQDPGQGLRLIYYSQIVNDFQKGDIAEGYSVSREKKESFPLTVTSAQKNPTAFYLCASSMWTSAYGELFFGEGSRLTVL.

The V call is TRBV6-6, the J call TRBJ1-5; TRBD1 aligns across 7 bases. CDR3 length equals 15 residues. V dropped 7 bases and J dropped 0; count of bases not matched to a gene: 6. CDR1 MNHNY and CDR2 SVGAGI come from the germline V gene (reference sequence). This CDR3 reads CASTSGQVSNQPQHF. CDR3 DNA sequence: TGTGCCAGCACCTCCGGACAGGTTAGCAATCAGCCCCAGCATTTT.

The chain employs TRBV5-1 and TRBJ1-2; 9 bases align to TRBD1. V shed 2 bases, J shed 6 bases, and the junction held 5 bases outside the gene matches. The germline CDR1 and CDR2 sequences are SGHRS and YFSETQ. This CDR3 is built from 14 residues. CDR3 nucleotides: TGCGCCAGCAGCTTTAGGACAGGGGTGGATGGCTACACCTTC. The encoded protein is CASSFRTGVDGYTF.

The CDR3 bases are TGCGCCAGCAGCCAAGCACGGGGGGCGCGCTACGAGCAGTACTTC. This codes for CASSQARGARYEQYF. The chain carries TRBV4-1 and TRBJ2-7, with D perhaps TRBD2 (7 bases). Per the germline V gene, CDR1 is MGHRA and CDR2 is YSYEKL. V lost 1 base and J 3 bases, leaving 13 bases between the germline ends. CDR3 length equals 15 residues.

This chain connects TRBV7-8 to TRBJ2-1; the D is unclear. The germline V and J ends were trimmed by 0 bases and 2 bases, with 11 bases remaining between them. The CDR3 totals 16 residues. From germline, CDR1 is SGHVS and CDR2 FQNEAQ. CDR3 sequence reads: CASSLARDEPYNEQFF. Here the CDR3 DNA reads TGTGCCAGCAGCTTAGCGCGAGATGAGCCCTACAATGAGCAGTTCTTC.

The chain employs TRBV19 and TRBJ1-1; D unresolved. The CDR3 totals 13 residues. Germline V CDR1 and CDR2: LNHDA, SQIVND (reference sequence). V lost 5 bases and J 5 bases, leaving 12 bases between the germline ends. The DNA for the CDR3 is TGTGCCAGTAGTCTCACGACCAGGACTGAAGCTTTCTTT. Its translation: CASSLTTRTEAFF.

The chain uses TRBV29-1 and TRBJ2-7, with 9 bases aligning to TRBD1. This CDR3 has 12 amino acids. In germline, CDR1 is SQVTM, CDR2 ANQGSEA. After removal of 7 bases from V and 5 bases from J, the junction contained 6 bases not matched to a gene. DNA for the CDR3: TGCAGCGCCGGACAGGGGCCCAACGAGCAGTACTTC. It encodes CSAGQGPNEQYF.

This clone came up once. The chain joins TRBV18 to TRBJ1-2; no firm D call. The CDR3 runs to 14 residues. The germline V and J ends were trimmed by 6 bases and 5 bases, with 16 bases remaining between them. CDR1 KGHSH and CDR2 LQKENI come from the germline V gene. As DNA, the CDR3 is TGTGCCAGCTCGTACGAAGACATTCTTTATGGCTACACCTTC. It codes for CASSYEDILYGYTF.

In this sample, this clone turned up once. The gene calls are TRBV11-3 and TRBJ1-3, with no clear D. The CDR3 extends over 14 amino acids. Trimming stripped 4 bases from V and 3 bases from J, with 10 bases between. The germline V gene has CDR1 SGHNT and CDR2 YENEEA. DNA of the CDR3: TGTGCCAGCAGCTCCGGCGGTCTTGGAAACACCATATATTTT. Amino acids: CASSSGGLGNTIYF. The full variable domain, its missing parts supplied by reference TRBV11-3 and TRBJ1-3, is EAGVVQSPRYKIIEKKQPVAFWCNPISGHNTLYWYLQNLGQGPELLIRYENEEAVDDSQLPKDRFSAERLKGVDSTLKIQPAELGDSAVYLCASSSGGLGNTIYFGEGSWLTVV.

This chain uses TRBV12-5 with TRBJ1-1, with TRBD1 identical over 9 bases. V was pared by 2 bases and J by 10 bases, with 8 bases of the junction left unmatched. Germline V lookup: CDR1 LGHNT, CDR2 FRNRAP. CDR3 length: 14 residues. CDR3 in DNA: TGTGCTAGTGGTTTGCAGGTTGGGACAGGGAGAGCTTTCTTT. Its translation: CASGLQVGTGRAFF.

This rearrangement joins TRBV6-5 to TRBJ2-7; 9 nucleotides match TRBD1. From germline, CDR1 is MNHEY and CDR2 SVGAGI. The CDR3 spans 15 residues. J gave up 3 bases and V 4 bases, and 7 bases lay outside the gene matches. CDR3 protein: CASSFRTGEVYEQYF. The CDR3 region has the DNA TGTGCCAGCAGTTTTAGGACAGGGGAAGTCTACGAGCAGTACTTC.

The chain has TRBV11-3 and TRBJ1-4, with D perhaps matching TRBD1 (5 bases). The CDR3 loop spans 16 amino acids. The germline V and J ends were trimmed by 4 bases and 8 bases, with 20 bases remaining between them. Germline lookup yields CDR1 SGHNT and CDR2 YENEEA. CDR3 loop: CASSWGLRQNEEKLFF. In nucleotides, the CDR3 is TGTGCCAGCAGCTGGGGTCTGCGACAGAATGAAGAAAAACTGTTTTTT.

The chain has TRBV1 and TRBJ1-3; the tabulated D call, TRBD1, remains unverified against the DNA. TRBV1 is a listed pseudogene. This CDR3 is built from 17 residues. The CDR3 reads CTSSQIIRDSSGNTIYF. CDR3 coding DNA: TGCACCAGCAGCCAAATAATACGGGACAGCTCTGGAAACACCATATATTTT.